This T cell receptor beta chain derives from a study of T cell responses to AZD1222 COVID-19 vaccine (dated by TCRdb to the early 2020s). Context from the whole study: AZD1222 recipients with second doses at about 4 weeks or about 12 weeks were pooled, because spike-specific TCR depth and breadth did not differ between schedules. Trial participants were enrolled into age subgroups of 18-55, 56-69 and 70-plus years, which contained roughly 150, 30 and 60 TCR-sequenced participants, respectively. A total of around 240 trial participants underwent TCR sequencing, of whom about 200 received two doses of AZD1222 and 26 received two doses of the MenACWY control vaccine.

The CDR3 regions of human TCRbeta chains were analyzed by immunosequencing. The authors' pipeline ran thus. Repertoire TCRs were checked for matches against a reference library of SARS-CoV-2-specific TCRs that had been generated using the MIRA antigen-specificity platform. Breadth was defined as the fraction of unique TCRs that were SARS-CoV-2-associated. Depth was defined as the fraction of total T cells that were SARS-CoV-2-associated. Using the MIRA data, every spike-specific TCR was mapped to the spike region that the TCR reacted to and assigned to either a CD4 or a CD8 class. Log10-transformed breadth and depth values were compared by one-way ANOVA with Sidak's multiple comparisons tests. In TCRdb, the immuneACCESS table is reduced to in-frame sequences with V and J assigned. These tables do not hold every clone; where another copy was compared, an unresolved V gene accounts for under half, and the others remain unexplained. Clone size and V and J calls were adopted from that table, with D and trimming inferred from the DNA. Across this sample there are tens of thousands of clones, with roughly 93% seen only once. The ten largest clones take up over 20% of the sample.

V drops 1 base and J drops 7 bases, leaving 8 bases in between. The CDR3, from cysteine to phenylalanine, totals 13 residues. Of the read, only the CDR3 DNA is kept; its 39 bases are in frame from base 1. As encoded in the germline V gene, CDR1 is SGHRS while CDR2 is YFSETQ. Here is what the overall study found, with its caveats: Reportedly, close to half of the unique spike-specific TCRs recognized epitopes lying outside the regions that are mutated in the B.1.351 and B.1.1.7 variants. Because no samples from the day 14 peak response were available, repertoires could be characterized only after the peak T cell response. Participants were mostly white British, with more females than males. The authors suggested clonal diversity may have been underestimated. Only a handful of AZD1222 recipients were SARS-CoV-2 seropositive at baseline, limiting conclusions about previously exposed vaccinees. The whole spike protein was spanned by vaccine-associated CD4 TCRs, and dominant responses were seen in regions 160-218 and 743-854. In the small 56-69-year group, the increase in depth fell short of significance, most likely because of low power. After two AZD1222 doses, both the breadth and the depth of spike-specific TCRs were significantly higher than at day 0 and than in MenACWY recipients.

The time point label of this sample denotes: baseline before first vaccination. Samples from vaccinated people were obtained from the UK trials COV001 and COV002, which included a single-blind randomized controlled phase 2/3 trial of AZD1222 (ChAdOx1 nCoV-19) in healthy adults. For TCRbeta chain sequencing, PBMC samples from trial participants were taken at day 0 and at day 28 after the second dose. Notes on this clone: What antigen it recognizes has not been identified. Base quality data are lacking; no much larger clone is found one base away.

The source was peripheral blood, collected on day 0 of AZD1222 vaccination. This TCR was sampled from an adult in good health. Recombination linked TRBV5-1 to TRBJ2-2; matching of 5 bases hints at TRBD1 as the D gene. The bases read TGCGCCAGCAGCTTGTCAGGGCACGGGGAGCTGTTTTTT. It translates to CASSLSGHGELFF.